This T cell receptor (beta chain) was retrieved from a study of OX40 agonist ivuxolimab in advanced cancers. Study-wide context: A mean age of about 56 years, range about 20 to 79, was recorded, and 70% to 85% were male. Previous treatment with anti-PD-1, anti-PD-L1 or anti-CTLA-4 therapy was allowed; 40% had received some.

The CDR3 extends over 12 amino acids. V was pared by 3 bases and J by 3 bases, with 6 bases between. Germline V gives CDR1 GTSNPN, CDR2 SVGIG (reference sequence). Concerning this clone: Its antigen remains unknown.

Findings of the study overall: CD8+ T cells (on average) carried more expanded clones than CD4+ T cells. Among the lowest peripheral clonal expansion occurred in 0.1-3.0 mg/kg partial responders.

The protocol was immunoSEQ multiplex PCR, while the TCRdb copy is restricted to in-frame clones and leaves out a portion. The sample records 40,000 or so clones, around 90% being singletons. The material was CD4+ or CD8+ T cells sorted from blood, obtained in a trial of the OX40 agonist ivuxolimab. This receptor was taken from an adult with an advanced solid tumor such as melanoma, head and neck, liver or kidney cancer. V is TRBV30 and J is TRBJ2-1, with D maybe TRBD2 (5 bases). This chain's CDR3 is CAWSEGYNEQFF. The CDR3 DNA reads as TGTGCCTGGAGCGAGGGCTACAATGAGCAGTTCTTC.